This TCR beta chain appears in the sequencing data of a study of T cells expressing NK-cell markers. General observations from the study: These same clonotypes (in a handful of donors) also led the CD3+CD56-NKG2C+ fraction. Clones of NKG2C+ T cells that had expanded were of unclear HCMV specificity.

About this clonotype: Its matching antigen is unknown.

TCRdb reanalyzed the 5' RACE reads, giving one entry per CDR3 protein sequence and no DNA. The sample yields about 450,000 distinct CDR3 sequences, of which the top ten take up 7.3%. Sequencing input: blood T cells: a sorted CD56 or NKG2C T cell subset, CD4+ or CD8+ T cells, or bulk PBMC T cells (not recorded which). This TCR was sampled from a woman aged 18-69 years in good health.

CDR3 sequence: CASSYGTENTEAFF. J is TRBJ1-1 and V is TRBV6-5; TCRdb's D call of TRBD1 is untestable without DNA. CDR1 and CDR2 from the germline V gene are MNHEY and SVGAGI. This CDR3 has 14 residues.